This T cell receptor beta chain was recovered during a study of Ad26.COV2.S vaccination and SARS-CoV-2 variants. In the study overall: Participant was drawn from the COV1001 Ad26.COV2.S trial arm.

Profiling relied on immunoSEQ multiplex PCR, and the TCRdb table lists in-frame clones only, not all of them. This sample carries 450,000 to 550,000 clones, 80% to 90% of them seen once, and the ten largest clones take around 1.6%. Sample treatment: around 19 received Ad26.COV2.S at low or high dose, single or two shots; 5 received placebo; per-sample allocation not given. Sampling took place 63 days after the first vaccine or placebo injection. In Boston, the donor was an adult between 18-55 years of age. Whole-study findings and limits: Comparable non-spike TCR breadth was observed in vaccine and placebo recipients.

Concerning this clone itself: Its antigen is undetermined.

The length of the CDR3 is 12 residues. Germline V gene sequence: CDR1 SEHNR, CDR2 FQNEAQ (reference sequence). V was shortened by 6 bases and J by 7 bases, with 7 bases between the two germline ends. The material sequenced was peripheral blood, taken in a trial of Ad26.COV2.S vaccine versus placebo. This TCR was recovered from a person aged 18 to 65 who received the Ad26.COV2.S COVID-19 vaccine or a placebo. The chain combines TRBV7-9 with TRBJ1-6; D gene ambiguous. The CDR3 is CASREGNSPLHF. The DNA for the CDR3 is TGTGCCAGCAGGGAAGGGAATTCACCCCTCCACTTT.